A selection of T cell receptor beta chains follows, all from one sample in a study of T cells in Graves' hyperthyroidism and ophthalmopathy. MiXCR was run by TCRdb on the multiplex PCR reads, yielding one entry per CDR3 protein. The table lists some 510,000 distinct CDR3 sequences, roughly 20% of them singletons. Specimen: blood. These receptors came from a young man with Graves' hyperthyroidism. Both conserved end residues are part of each CDR3. A D gene is named only where the DNA matches it firmly. For some rows the clone size is stated as once, few or many, or as a class when expanded; others skip it.

clone size,V gene,D gene,J gene,CDR3 protein,CDR3 DNA
-,TRBV20-1,TRBD1,TRBJ1-2,CSAPTGGYTGTF,TGCAGTGCCCCAACAGGGGGTTATACTGGAACCTTC
few,TRBV6-1,-,TRBJ2-3,CASSERADFTDTQYF,TGTGCCAGCAGTGAACGAGCAGACTTCACAGATACGCAGTATTTT
many,TRBV28,-,TRBJ2-5,CASTPWEGGYETQYF,TGTGCCAGCACCCCGTGGGAAGGGGGGTACGAGACCCAGTACTTC
few,TRBV3-1,-,TRBJ1-1,CASSQRSSNTEAFF,TGTGCCAGCAGCCAAAGGTCATCGAACACTGAAGCTTTCTTT
few,TRBV20-1,-,TRBJ2-7,CSGRRGGVYEQYF,TGCAGTGGGCGTAGGGGGGGGGTCTACGAGCAGTACTTC
many,TRBV28,TRBD1,TRBJ2-5,CASSLPRKQGEEFDETQYF,TGTGCCAGCAGTCTACCGCGAAAACAGGGGGAGGAATTCGACGAGACCCAGTACTTC
many,TRBV28,TRBD1,TRBJ2-7,CASSYVRDRGTYEQYF,TGTGCCAGCAGTTATGTTCGGGACAGGGGAACCTACGAGCAGTACTTC
-,TRBV27,-,TRBJ2-7,CASSPYDSTYEQYF,TGTGCCAGCAGTCCCTATGACAGCACCTACGAGCAGTACTTC
many,TRBV28,-,TRBJ2-5,CAAGGRGETQYF,TGTGCCGCCGGAGGGAGAGGAGAGACCCAGTACTTC
few,TRBV7-7,-,TRBJ1-1,CASSLDRQGSDTEAFF,TGTGCCAGCAGCTTAGATCGTCAGGGATCGGACACTGAAGCTTTCTTT
-,TRBV9,TRBD1,TRBJ1-1,CASSVISTGKAFF,TGTGCCAGCAGCGTTATTTCGACAGGGAAAGCTTTCTTT
many,TRBV15,-,TRBJ1-2,CATSREAGSGYGYTF,TGTGCCACCAGCAGAGAAGCGGGGAGCGGTTATGGCTACACCTTC
many,TRBV10-1,-,TRBJ2-2,CASSEGRGPGELFF,TGCGCCAGCAGTGAGGGCAGGGGTCCCGGGGAGCTGTTTTTT
many,TRBV14,-,TRBJ1-1,CASSQVGTRAFF,TGTGCCAGCAGCCAAGTGGGGACCCGAGCCTTCTTT
many,TRBV7-8,TRBD2,TRBJ2-5,CASSLGIAGGQETQYF,TGTGCCAGCAGCTTAGGGATAGCGGGGGGCCAAGAGACCCAGTACTTC
many,TRBV5-1,-,TRBJ1-2,CASSPLSGGVDGYTF,TGCGCCAGCAGTCCCTTGTCGGGCGGGGTTGATGGCTACACCTTC
few,TRBV28,-,TRBJ1-1,CASSFSFGRSTEAFF,TGTGCCAGCAGTTTTTCCTTCGGTAGGAGTACTGAGGCTTTCTTT
few,TRBV12-3/TRBV12-4,-,TRBJ2-7,CASSPASSYYEQYF,TGTGCCAGCAGCCCAGCCTCATCCTACTACGAGCAGTACTTC
-,TRBV7-7,-,TRBJ2-7,CASSLAVGPYEQYF,TGTGCCAGCAGCTTAGCGGTCGGGCCCTACGAGCAGTACTTC
few,TRBV10-3,TRBD1,TRBJ1-2,CATTLLGQGDYGYTF,TGTGCCACCACTCTCCTGGGACAGGGCGACTATGGCTACACCTTC